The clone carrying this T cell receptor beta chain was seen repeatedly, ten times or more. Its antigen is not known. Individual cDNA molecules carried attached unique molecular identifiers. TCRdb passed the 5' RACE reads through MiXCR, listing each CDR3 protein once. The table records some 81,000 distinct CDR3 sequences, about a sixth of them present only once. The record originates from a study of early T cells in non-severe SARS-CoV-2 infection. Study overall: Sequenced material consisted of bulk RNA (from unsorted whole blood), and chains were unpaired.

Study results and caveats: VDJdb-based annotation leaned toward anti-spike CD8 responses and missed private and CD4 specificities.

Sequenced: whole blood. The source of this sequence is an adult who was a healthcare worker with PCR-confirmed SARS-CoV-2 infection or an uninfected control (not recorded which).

The CDR3 loop is CASTPRRTGLNTEAFF. Here the CDR3 DNA reads TGTGCCAGCACTCCCCGAAGAACAGGATTGAACACTGAAGCTTTCTTT. The gene calls are TRBV6-5 and TRBJ1-1; possibly TRBD1 for D (5 bases). This CDR3 is 16 amino acids long. The germline V gene encodes CDR1 MNHEY and CDR2 SVGAGI. V was cut by 7 bases and J by 0 bases, with 18 bases left in between.